These 24 T cell receptor beta chains were sequenced from one sample in a study of blood T cell repertoires in COVID-19. The data were produced by immunoSEQ multiplex PCR, yet TCRdb's version contains in-frame clones alone and is incomplete. The sample includes roughly 60,000 clones, around nine tenths of them seen just once. Sequenced sample: peripheral blood. Receptor source: a man aged 65 to 85 with acute or convalescent COVID-19.

The J gene is TRBJ2-6, the V gene TRBV25-1, with D unresolved. Deletions cut 5 bases from V and 0 bases from J, with 5 bases between. Germline V CDR1 and CDR2: MGHDK, SYGVNS. The CDR3 spans 14 residues. The CDR3 region is CASSRLSGANVLTF. CDR3 DNA: TGTGCCAGCAGTCGTCTCTCTGGGGCCAACGTCCTGACTTTC.

Comment on this clone: A junction boundary mismatches the germline segment, possibly from a read error. This rearrangement joins TRBV7-7 to TRBJ2-3; possibly TRBD2 for D (6 bases). The CDR3 totals 14 residues. Per the germline V gene, CDR1 is SSHAT and CDR2 is FNYEAQ (reference sequence). CDR3: CASSFGGVTDTQYF. The DNA for the CDR3 is TGTGCTAGCAGCTTCGGGGGAGTCACAGATACGCAGTATTTT.

V and J are TRBV6-6 and TRBJ1-4, with a possible D match to TRBD1 (6 bases). Germline V lookup: CDR1 MNHNY, CDR2 SVGAGI (reference sequence). The CDR3 sequence is 16 residues long. Trimming left V 2 bases short and J 4 bases short, with 14 bases between. The CDR3 spells CASSYIRGGFNEKLFF. CDR3 in DNA: TGTGCCAGCAGTTACATAAGGGGGGGTTTTAATGAAAAACTGTTTTTT.

The gene calls are TRBV3-1 (or the pseudogene TRBV3-2) and TRBJ2-5; possibly TRBD2 for D (5 bases). The CDR3 loop spans 14 amino acids. V lost 2 bases and J 5 bases, leaving 12 bases between the germline ends. CDR1 is LGHDT, CDR2 YNNKEL, per germline (reference sequence). The CDR3 sequence: CASSQSGTRETQYF. In DNA form, the CDR3 reads TGTGCCAGCAGCCAAAGCGGTACGAGGGAGACCCAGTACTTC.

The chain uses TRBV7-9 and TRBJ1-1, with 8 bases matching TRBD1. This CDR3 has 13 amino acids. CDR1 is SEHNR, CDR2 FQNEAQ, per germline (reference sequence). The junction had 3 bases not matched to a gene; V was cut back by 2 bases and J by 7 bases. The CDR3 DNA reads as TGTGCCAGCAGCTTACAGGGGGCGGGTGAAGCTTTCTTT. The encoded protein is CASSLQGAGEAFF.

V usage is TRBV2 and J usage is TRBJ1-2; TRBD1 might be the D (5 bases). The CDR3 has 13 amino acids. Germline V gene sequence: CDR1 SNHLY, CDR2 FYNNEI. Trimming cost V 4 bases and J 2 bases, with 8 bases left between them. The CDR3 reads CASSVQANYGYTF. For the CDR3, the DNA is TGTGCCAGCAGTGTACAGGCGAACTATGGCTACACCTTC.

This chain connects TRBV19 to TRBJ2-3; no definite D call. The germline gives CDR1 LNHDA, CDR2 SQIVND (reference sequence). Deletions cut 6 bases from V and 6 bases from J, with 4 bases between. The CDR3 spans 10 residues. The CDR3 here is CASSGDTQYF. In DNA form, the CDR3 reads TGTGCCAGTAGCGGGGATACGCAGTATTTT.

Here the CDR3 reads CASRRQGNTEAFF. CDR3 nucleotide sequence: TGTGCCAGCAGGCGACAGGGGAACACTGAAGCTTTCTTT. V is TRBV6-5 and J is TRBJ1-1, with TRBD1 matching 7 bases. The ends lost 6 bases at V and 1 base at J; junction bases unmatched: 2. Germline assignment: CDR1 MNHEY and CDR2 SVGAGI. The CDR3 is 13 amino acids.

This clone was detected once. The gene calls are TRBV4-1 and TRBJ1-1; 9 bases are a match to TRBD1. Germline values: CDR1 MGHRA, CDR2 YSYEKL. V dropped 0 bases and J dropped 5; count of bases not matched to a gene: 4. This CDR3 comprises 15 residues. The CDR3 DNA reads as TGCGCCAGCAGCCAAGAGGGACAGGGTGGTACTGAAGCTTTCTTT. Protein product: CASSQEGQGGTEAFF.

This chain uses TRBV6-4 with TRBJ2-2; 10 positions match TRBD2. Germline V gene data show CDR1 as MRHNA and CDR2 as SNTAGT. The CDR3 is 14 residues long. J was trimmed by 6 bases and V by 3 bases; bases with no gene match: 1. CDR3 sequence (DNA): TGTGCCAGCAGTGAAGCGGGGGGGTCCGGGGAGCTGTTTTTT. It encodes CASSEAGGSGELFF.

The J gene is TRBJ1-1, the V gene TRBV29-1; a weak D match, TRBD1 (6 bases). Germline CDR1 reads SQVTM; CDR2 reads ANQGSEA. Trimming took 7 bases from V and 4 from J, leaving 13 bases between them. The CDR3 contains 12 residues. CDR3 region: CSATGSFTEAFF. The CDR3 bases are TGCAGCGCAACAGGGAGTTTCACTGAAGCTTTCTTT.

The chain employs TRBV9 and TRBJ2-5; D may be TRBD2 (6 bases). CDR3 length: 15 residues. With 0 bases removed from V and 4 bases from J, the gap between germline ends came to 13 bases. CDR1 is SGDLS, CDR2 YYNGEE, per germline. The CDR3 region has the DNA TGTGCCAGCAGCGTAGATTCCGGGAGAGGAGAGACCCAGTACTTC. This translates into CASSVDSGRGETQYF.

J is TRBJ1-4 and V is TRBV7-9; D remains ambiguous. This CDR3 region has 17 residues. Trimming shortened V by 5 bases and J by 2 bases, and 18 bases separated the two germline ends. The germline CDR1 and CDR2 sequences are SEHNR and FQNEAQ (reference sequence). The CDR3 DNA reads TGTGCCAGCAGCCCTGTGCTCGTCCGGGGTACTAATGAAAAACTGTTTTTT. Translating it yields CASSPVLVRGTNEKLFF.

The V gene is TRBV24-1, the J gene TRBJ2-3, with 7 nucleotides matching TRBD2. The CDR3 loop spans 16 amino acids. Unmatched junction bases numbered 8, after V lost 4 bases and J lost 2 bases. The germline gives CDR1 KGHDR, CDR2 SFDVKD. CDR3 nucleotide sequence: TGTGCCACCAGTGACCCGGGGGGAGACCCCACAGATACGCAGTATTTT. Translating gives CATSDPGGDPTDTQYF.

This rearrangement joins TRBV19 to TRBJ1-5; 9 bases are shared with TRBD1. The V gene's germline CDR1 is LNHDA and CDR2 SQIVND (reference sequence). This CDR3 spans 17 amino acids. With V trimmed by 5 bases and J by 4 bases, 12 bases remained unmatched. For the CDR3, the DNA is TGTGCCAGTAGTCCCCGGGGGACAGGGATATTAAATCAGCCCCAGCATTTT. Translated, it gives CASSPRGTGILNQPQHF.

This clone was seen just once. The V and J genes are TRBV15 and TRBJ2-2, with 10 bases fitting TRBD1. With 4 bases clipped from V and 4 bases from J, the junction kept 6 bases outside the gene matches. The CDR3 contains 16 residues. In germline, CDR1 is LNHNV, CDR2 YYDKDF (reference sequence). For the CDR3, the DNA is TGTGCCACCAGCACCCAGACAGGGGGCCGCACCGGGGAGCTGTTTTTT. This codes for CATSTQTGGRTGELFF. Full variable domain (outside the CDR3, taken from reference TRBV15 and TRBJ2-2): DAMVIQNPRYQVTQFGKPVTLSCSQTLNHNVMYWYQQKSSQAPKLLFHYYDKDFNNEADTPDNFQSRRPNTSFCFLDIRSPGLGDTAMYLCATSTQTGGRTGELFFGEGSRLTVL.

The chain is built from TRBV30 and TRBJ2-7; 12 nucleotides line up with TRBD1. V was clipped by 5 bases and J by 5 bases; unmatched bases: 1. CDR3 length equals 12 residues. CDR1 and CDR2 from the germline V gene are GTSNPN and SVGIG (reference sequence). The chain's CDR3 is CAWGTGGHEQYF. CDR3 nucleotides: TGTGCCTGGGGGACAGGGGGCCACGAGCAGTACTTC.

This chain joins TRBV3-1 (or the pseudogene TRBV3-2) and TRBJ2-7; D gene ambiguous. The CDR3 spans 12 residues. Trimming removed 3 bases from V and 4 bases from J, with 7 bases in between. Germline V gene data show CDR1 as LGHDT and CDR2 as YNNKEL (reference sequence). CDR3 nucleotides: TGTGCCAGCAGCCACGCACATTACGAGCAGTACTTC. Its translation is CASSHAHYEQYF.

This clone was observed a handful of times. The V gene is TRBV27, the J gene TRBJ1-1; D perhaps matches TRBD1 (6 bases). This CDR3 region has 16 residues. Trimming pared 5 bases from V and 0 bases from J, leaving 16 bases between. Germline values: CDR1 MNHEY, CDR2 SMNVEV (reference sequence). In DNA form, the CDR3 reads TGTGCCAGCAGTCTCCAGGGGTCCAAAATGAACACTGAAGCTTTCTTT. Translation: CASSLQGSKMNTEAFF.

The rearrangement links TRBV5-1 to TRBJ1-5, with D unclear. CDR3 size: 15 residues. The germline CDR1 and CDR2 sequences are SGHRS and YFSETQ. V was trimmed by 1 base and J by 2 bases, leaving 10 bases between them. Here the CDR3 DNA reads TGCGCCAGCAGCTTGATTCCGGAGGGCAATCAGCCCCAGCATTTT. The encoded protein is CASSLIPEGNQPQHF.

CDR3 nucleotide sequence: TGTGCCAGCTCACCCCTGAACGCGGCAGATACGCAGTATTTT. Translating gives CASSPLNAADTQYF. V gene TRBV18 combines with J gene TRBJ2-3; D gene unclear. This CDR3 has 14 amino acids. V was clipped by 3 bases and J by 4 bases, with 11 bases between them. Germline V CDR1 and CDR2: KGHSH, LQKENI.

As concerns this clone: At the DNA level, this CDR3 is encoded by other sequences in the same sample as well. J is TRBJ1-1 and V is TRBV19; D is possibly TRBD1 (5 bases). V was trimmed by 5 bases and J by 1 base, leaving 8 bases between them. The CDR3 is 13 amino acids. CDR1 and CDR2 from the germline V gene are LNHDA and SQIVND (reference sequence). In nucleotides, the CDR3 is TGTGCCAGTAGTTCCAGGGAGAACACTGAAGCTTTCTTT. Translated: CASSSRENTEAFF.

The rearrangement uses TRBV6-6 and TRBJ2-7, with 11 bases matching TRBD2. Per germline, CDR1 MNHNY and CDR2 SVGAGI (reference sequence). The CDR3 runs to 15 residues. Losses at the gene ends were 6 bases for V and 3 bases for J; bases not matched to a gene: 7. The CDR3 region is CASRRITSGGYEQYF. The CDR3 DNA follows: TGTGCCAGCAGGAGGATAACTAGCGGGGGCTACGAGCAGTACTTC.

CDR3 sequence: CASTTRPGGGETQYF. As DNA, the CDR3 is TGTGCCAGCACCACCCGGCCCGGGGGGGGCGAGACCCAGTACTTC. The chain combines TRBV4-2 with TRBJ2-5; 8 bases line up with TRBD2. The V gene's germline CDR1 is LGHNA and CDR2 YNFKEQ. The CDR3 covers 15 residues. V lost 7 bases to trimming and J lost 5 bases; unmatched junction nucleotides: 12.